These 31 T cell receptor beta chains came from one sample sequenced in a study of blood T cells in healthy people across ages. The second PCR ran about 6 to 12 cycles with a sample-barcoded 5' primer and J-beta primers. TCRdb fed the 5' RACE reads into MiXCR, producing one record per CDR3 protein. The sample includes some 1,800,000 distinct CDR3 sequences, around 40% of them seen just once. The sample comprised blood. The receptors originated from a human donor in good health.

V usage is TRBV5-5 and J usage is TRBJ2-5, with 10 bases matching TRBD2. Germline CDR1 reads SGHKS; CDR2 reads YYEKEE (reference sequence). The junction had 7 bases not matched to a gene; V was cut back by 6 bases and J by 5 bases. The CDR3 extends over 14 amino acids. Here the CDR3 DNA reads TGTGCCAGCACCCTAGCGGGGGCGGGGGAGACCCAGTACTTC. Amino acids: CASTLAGAGETQYF.

This clonotype was seen only a few times. V is TRBV29-1 and J is TRBJ1-1; D call uncertain. V lost 1 base and J lost 0, with 12 bases in between. CDR1 and CDR2 (germline): SQVTM, ANQGSEA. The CDR3 is 15 residues long. The CDR3 here is CSVEVWRLMNTEAFF. Here the CDR3 DNA reads TGCAGCGTTGAAGTCTGGCGGCTAATGAACACTGAAGCTTTCTTT.

Only a few counts were recorded for this clonotype. The chain has TRBV20-1 and TRBJ1-5; D not certain. The CDR3 sequence is 14 residues long. Germline V gives CDR1 DFQATT, CDR2 SNEGSKA (reference sequence). V dropped 5 bases and J dropped 0 bases, with 11 bases sitting between them. CDR3 DNA sequence: TGCAGTGCTGCTACAGATTATAGCAATCAGCCCCAGCATTTT. Amino acid sequence: CSAATDYSNQPQHF.

The gene calls are TRBV11-2 and TRBJ2-1; tentatively, D is TRBD1 (6 bases). Per germline, CDR1 SGHAT and CDR2 FQNNGV. Trimming shortened V by 3 bases and J by 8 bases, and 11 bases separated the two germline ends. The CDR3 sequence is 13 residues long. CDR3 sequence (DNA): TGTGCCAGCAGCTTCAGGACAGTCCATGAGCAGTTCTTC. Protein sequence: CASSFRTVHEQFF. Together with reference TRBV11-2 and TRBJ2-1, the CDR3 gives the full variable domain: EAGVAQSPRYKIIEKRQSVAFWCNPISGHATLYWYQQILGQGPKLLIQFQNNGVVDDSQLPKDRFSAERLKGVDSTLKIQPAKLEDSAVYLCASSFRTVHEQFFGPGTRLTVL.

The gene calls are TRBV29-1 and TRBJ1-3; the D is unclear. V was pared by 0 bases and J by 0 bases, with 9 bases between. Germline V lookup: CDR1 SQVTM, CDR2 ANQGSEA. The CDR3 is 15 amino acids. The CDR3 bases are TGCAGCGTTGAAGATGACCCCGTCTCTGGAAACACCATATATTTT. It specifies CSVEDDPVSGNTIYF.

J is TRBJ2-5 and V is TRBV20-1; 7 nucleotides match TRBD1. The CDR3 consists of 16 residues. CDR1 and CDR2 (germline): DFQATT, SNEGSKA (reference sequence). Trimming removed 2 bases from V and 11 bases from J; junction bases left unmatched: 20. The CDR3 sequence is CSARSRTGGYYNEQYF. The CDR3 DNA follows: TGCAGTGCTAGATCTCGGACAGGAGGATACTACAATGAGCAGTACTTC.

The rearrangement uses TRBV11-2 and TRBJ2-3, with a weak D call TRBD2 (5 bases). This CDR3 is 17 amino acids long. Trimming removed 4 bases from V and 5 bases from J, with 22 bases in between. Germline lookup yields CDR1 SGHAT and CDR2 FQNNGV. CDR3 loop: CASSSNYIAGGEDTQYF. The CDR3 bases are TGTGCCAGCAGCTCAAATTATATCGCGGGCGGAGAAGATACGCAGTATTTT.

The chain links TRBV10-3 to TRBJ2-3, with D possibly being TRBD2 (7 bases). This CDR3 has 14 residues. V was shortened by 2 bases and J by 5 bases, with 11 bases between the two germline ends. CDR1 is ENHRY, CDR2 SYGVKD, per germline. CDR3 DNA: TGTGCCATCAGTGAGAGGGGGGGATTAGATACGCAGTATTTT. It specifies CAISERGGLDTQYF.

This clonotype was found a few times. V gene TRBV25-1 combines with J gene TRBJ2-2; D is perhaps TRBD1 (6 bases). Germline-derived CDR1 and CDR2 are MGHDK and SYGVNS. Deletions cut 6 bases from V and 5 bases from J, with 16 bases between. CDR3 length equals 15 residues. Written as DNA, the CDR3 is TGTGCCAGCAGCATCGCAGGGGAATGGACCGGGGAGCTGTTTTTT. Protein sequence: CASSIAGEWTGELFF.

The chain couples TRBV24-1 to TRBJ2-3; 7 nucleotides align to TRBD1. The germline V gene encodes CDR1 KGHDR and CDR2 SFDVKD. The V segment lost 0 bases and the J segment 2 bases; nucleotides outside the gene matches: 7. This CDR3 has 17 residues. The CDR3 region has the DNA TGTGCCACCAGTGATTTGCCCGGACAGGCAGTCACAGATACGCAGTATTTT. This encodes CATSDLPGQAVTDTQYF.

This clonotype was observed a few times. This chain links TRBV5-1 with TRBJ1-4; D not resolved. Germline V gene data show CDR1 as SGHRS and CDR2 as YFSETQ. The CDR3 length is 17 residues. V lost 2 bases to trimming and J lost 0 bases, with 14 bases between them. The CDR3 is CASSFGTNPSTNEKLFF. The CDR3 nucleotides are TGCGCCAGCAGCTTTGGTACGAATCCTTCAACTAATGAAAAACTGTTTTTT.

This sequence joins TRBV6-5 and TRBJ1-2; 7 positions agree with TRBD1. Per germline, CDR1 MNHEY and CDR2 SVGAGI. This CDR3 has 11 amino acids. J lost 4 bases, V lost 8 bases, and 1 base had no gene match. CDR3 nucleotides: TGTGCCAGCCAGGGGGTCTATGGCTACACCTTC. It encodes CASQGVYGYTF.

The gene calls are TRBV20-1 and TRBJ2-7, with D maybe TRBD1 (6 bases). Judging by the DNA end, TRBJ2-5 fits better; the J call may be wrong. CDR3 length: 15 residues. Germline V gene lookup returns CDR1 DFQATT and CDR2 SNEGSKA (reference sequence). CDR3 sequence: CSAREYGGFPETQYF. The CDR3 coding sequence is TGCAGTGCTAGAGAGTATGGGGGCTTTCCAGAGACCCAGTACTTC.

The chain joins TRBV2 to TRBJ2-2; D is unclear. CDR3 length: 16 amino acids. Germline V gene sequence: CDR1 SNHLY, CDR2 FYNNEI. Trimming stripped 7 bases from V and 4 bases from J, with 19 bases between. CDR3: CASKAAPSASTGELFF. The CDR3 DNA sequence: TGTGCCAGCAAGGCAGCCCCCTCTGCGAGCACCGGGGAGCTGTTTTTT.

Written as DNA, the CDR3 is TGTGCCAGCGGGGCCCGCTCCTACAATGAGCAGTTCTTC. This codes for CASGARSYNEQFF. The chain links TRBV27 to TRBJ2-1, with D possibly being TRBD1 (5 bases). Trimming took off 8 bases at V and 0 bases at J, with 8 bases between the two ends. CDR1 and CDR2 (germline): MNHEY, SMNVEV (reference sequence). The CDR3 totals 13 residues.

The table lists this clonotype with a few counts. This chain links TRBV7-9 with TRBJ2-5; D call uncertain. The germline V gene encodes CDR1 SEHNR and CDR2 FQNEAQ (reference sequence). V gave up 5 bases and J gave up 2 bases, with 15 bases separating them. The CDR3 consists of 15 residues. This chain's CDR3 is CASSPTPGGQETQYF. The CDR3 nucleotides read TGTGCCAGCAGCCCGACCCCAGGTGGGCAAGAGACCCAGTACTTC. Full variable domain (missing parts from reference TRBV7-9 and TRBJ2-5): DTGVSQNPRHKITKRGQNVTFRCDPISEHNRLYWYRQTLGQGPEFLTYFQNEAQLEKSRLLSDRFSAERPKGSFSTLEIQRTEQGDSAMYLCASSPTPGGQETQYFGPGTRLLVL.

This clonotype was seen a few times. This chain connects TRBV11-2 to TRBJ2-2, with 11 nucleotides matching TRBD2. The CDR3 has 17 amino acids. The junction had 9 bases not matched to a gene; V was cut back by 4 bases and J by 5 bases. Looked up from germline, CDR1 is SGHAT and CDR2 is FQNNGV. CDR3 region: CASSSTSGGARTGELFF. For the CDR3, the DNA is TGTGCCAGCAGCTCAACTAGCGGGGGCGCGAGGACCGGGGAGCTGTTTTTT.

This clonotype was seen a few times. V is TRBV4-3 and J is TRBJ1-2, with 7 bases that match TRBD1. The germline V gene has CDR1 LGHNA and CDR2 YSLEER. The length of the CDR3 is 15 residues. V was clipped by 4 bases and J by 8 bases; unmatched bases: 13. The CDR3 DNA follows: TGCGCCAGCAGCCCCAAGGGCGAGGGGGCGCACGGCTACACCTTC. Translated, it gives CASSPKGEGAHGYTF.

The V and J genes are TRBV4-3 and TRBJ1-1; tentative D call: TRBD1 (6 bases). Trimming removed 6 bases at V and 5 bases at J, with 13 bases between. The CDR3 has 13 residues. Germline V gene lookup returns CDR1 LGHNA and CDR2 YSLEER. The CDR3 coding sequence is TGCGCCAGCAGGCTACAGGGTTGGACTGAAGCTTTCTTT. It yields the protein CASRLQGWTEAFF.

This clonotype was detected only a few times. CDR3 DNA sequence: TGTGCCAGCAGCTGGGCCGGGGGAGAGCAGTTCTTC. Its protein product is CASSWAGGEQFF. This rearrangement joins TRBV7-3 to TRBJ2-1, with TRBD2 as a possible D gene (6 bases). Deletions cut 4 bases from V and 10 bases from J, with 11 bases between. Germline V gene sequence: CDR1 SGHTA, CDR2 FQGTGA. The CDR3 covers 12 residues. Complete variable domain (other parts from reference TRBV7-3 and TRBJ2-1): GAGVSQTPSNKVTEKGKYVELRCDPISGHTALYWYRQSLGQGPEFLIYFQGTGAADDSGLPNDRFFAVRPEGSVSTLKIQRTERGDSAVYLCASSWAGGEQFFGPGTRLTVL.

V and J are TRBV20-1 and TRBJ2-5; D not resolved. The germline V gene encodes CDR1 DFQATT and CDR2 SNEGSKA (reference sequence). Deletions cut 5 bases from V and 5 bases from J, with 9 bases between. CDR3 length: 11 amino acids. CDR3: CSAVDGETQYF. The CDR3 region has the DNA TGCAGTGCTGTCGATGGGGAGACCCAGTACTTC.

The chain couples TRBV20-1 to TRBJ2-7; D not certain. Between the trimmed V and J ends, which lost 3 bases and 2 bases, there was a span of 11 bases. Looked up from germline, CDR1 is DFQATT and CDR2 is SNEGSKA (reference sequence). This CDR3 has 13 residues. The CDR3 is CSARAGPTYEQYF. As DNA, the CDR3 is TGCAGTGCTAGGGCAGGCCCCACCTACGAGCAGTACTTC.

The chain combines TRBV15 with TRBJ2-5; 12 nucleotides align to TRBD1. The CDR3 has 13 amino acids. Trimming took 8 bases from V and 5 from J; bases not matched to a gene: 3. CDR1 is LNHNV, CDR2 YYDKDF, per germline (reference sequence). CDR3 region: CATGDRGHETQYF. As DNA, the CDR3 is TGTGCCACCGGGGACAGGGGGCACGAGACCCAGTACTTC.

V usage is TRBV12-5 and J usage is TRBJ1-1; no clear D. V dropped 5 bases and J dropped 1 base, with 8 bases sitting between them. From germline, CDR1 is LGHNT and CDR2 FRNRAP. CDR3 length: 13 amino acids. CDR3: CASGPGPNTEAFF. In DNA form, the CDR3 reads TGTGCTAGTGGTCCCGGCCCGAACACTGAAGCTTTCTTT.

The chain employs TRBV7-9 and TRBJ2-3; 8 bases agree with TRBD1. V lost 5 bases to trimming and J lost 3 bases; unmatched junction nucleotides: 13. CDR1 and CDR2 from the germline V gene are SEHNR and FQNEAQ (reference sequence). This CDR3 is 17 amino acids long. As DNA, the CDR3 is TGTGCCAGCAGCCTCGGCACCGGGACAGGCAAGACAGATACGCAGTATTTT. This codes for CASSLGTGTGKTDTQYF.

This chain joins TRBV7-2 and TRBJ2-7; a possible D gene is TRBD2 (5 bases). The CDR3 has 15 amino acids. Trimming took 4 bases from V and 0 from J, leaving 13 bases between them. CDR1 and CDR2 from the germline V gene are SGHTA and FQGNSA. CDR3 protein: CASSSYMGSSYEQYF. The CDR3 DNA reads as TGTGCCAGCAGCTCCTACATGGGGAGCTCCTACGAGCAGTACTTC.

This clonotype was seen a handful of times. J is TRBJ2-4 and V is TRBV7-2, with 10 nucleotides matching TRBD2. The germline V gene encodes CDR1 SGHTA and CDR2 FQGNSA. CDR3 size: 15 residues. The V and J ends lost 3 bases and 13 bases, in that order; junction bases with no gene match: 12. Here the CDR3 reads CASSLISGGSGEQYF. The CDR3 nucleotides read TGTGCCAGCAGCTTGATTAGCGGGGGGTCGGGGGAGCAGTACTTC.

This clonotype came up a few times. The chain recombines TRBV28 with TRBJ2-5; 12 bases are shared with TRBD2. The CDR3 sequence is 17 residues long. V gave up 2 bases and J gave up 2 bases; unmatched junction bases: 6. The germline gives CDR1 MDHEN, CDR2 SYDVKM. As DNA, the CDR3 is TGTGCCAGCAGTTTAAGCCTAGCGGGGGGGCTACAAGAGACCCAGTACTTC. Its translation is CASSLSLAGGLQETQYF.

This clonotype was counted a few times. The gene calls are TRBV4-2 and TRBJ2-6; a possible D gene is TRBD1 (6 bases). V was pared by 0 bases and J by 0 bases, with 12 bases between. Germline CDR1 LGHNA, CDR2 YNFKEQ. This CDR3 is built from 18 residues. The CDR3 DNA follows: TGTGCCAGCAGCCAAGAACCGAAGGGGGTCTCTGGGGCCAACGTCCTGACTTTC. This encodes CASSQEPKGVSGANVLTF.

At least ten counts were recorded for this clonotype. The rearrangement links TRBV7-2 to TRBJ2-7; 8 nucleotides agree with TRBD1. V trimming: 0 bases; J trimming: 2 bases; junction bases outside the gene matches: 3. Germline V gene data show CDR1 as SGHTA and CDR2 as FQGNSA. CDR3 length: 15 amino acids. The DNA for the CDR3 is TGTGCCAGCAGCTTAGCCGGGACAGGAGCCTACGAGCAGTACTTC. It encodes CASSLAGTGAYEQYF. Supplemented by reference TRBV7-2 and TRBJ2-7, the full variable domain reads GAGVSQSPSNKVTEKGKDVELRCDPISGHTALYWYRQSLGQGLEFLIYFQGNSAPDKSGLPSDRFSAERTGGSVSTLTIQRTQQEDSAVYLCASSLAGTGAYEQYFGPGTRLTVT.

This clonotype was observed a few times. The rearrangement links TRBV12-3 or TRBV12-4 to TRBJ2-1; 10 bases are shared with TRBD2. This CDR3 is built from 14 residues. The trim removed 5 bases at V and 6 bases at J, leaving 4 bases unmatched. The CDR3 DNA reads as TGTGCCAGCAGTGAAATAGCGGGGGGCAATGAGCAGTTCTTC. As protein: CASSEIAGGNEQFF.